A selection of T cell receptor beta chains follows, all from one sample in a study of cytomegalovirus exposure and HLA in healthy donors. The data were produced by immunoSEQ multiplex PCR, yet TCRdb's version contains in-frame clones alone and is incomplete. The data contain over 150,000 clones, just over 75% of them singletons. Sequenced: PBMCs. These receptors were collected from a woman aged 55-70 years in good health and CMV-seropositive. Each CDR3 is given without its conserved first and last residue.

ASSEIAGPSEQY	TRBV6-1	TRBJ2-7
ASSPPGTGGHEQY	TRBV7-2	TRBJ2-7
ASSLRGTNTEAF	TRBV7-3	TRBJ1-1
ASRLRQGPSYEQY	TRBV19	TRBJ2-7
ASSSDTGTEKLF	TRBV7-9	TRBJ1-4
ASSSTGTGHPRGREQY	TRBV21-1	TRBJ2-7
ASSQAAGKAKNIQY	TRBV4-2	TRBJ2-4
ASRTPGAGGADTQY	TRBV5-1	TRBJ2-3
ASSTLGQGVYGYT	TRBV28	TRBJ1-2
ASRRAQGTEAF	TRBV28	TRBJ1-1
ASSPRQGATEAF	TRBV18	TRBJ1-1
ASSLVGSNAYEQY	TRBV7-6	TRBJ2-7
ASSRRQFSGYEQY	TRBV7-9	TRBJ2-7
AWSYRGYTGELF	TRBV30	TRBJ2-2
ASRGWGPGDNEQF	TRBV19	TRBJ2-1
ASNTGIYEQY	TRBV28	TRBJ2-7
ASSFSRTGSYEQY	TRBV28	TRBJ2-7
ASSSSQGYNEQF	TRBV27	TRBJ2-1
AWSAGAGELF	TRBV30	TRBJ2-2
ASSRGQEYGYT	TRBV7-2	TRBJ1-2
ASSVGRAGVTSYEQY	TRBV9	TRBJ2-7
ASSLREGTDTQY	TRBV7-2	TRBJ2-3